Each of the 31 T cell receptor beta chains below was sequenced from the same sample in a study of CXCR3-negative and CXCR3-positive naive CD8 T cells. Study results and caveats: Higher TRB CDR3 hydrophobicity marked CXCR3-positive naive cells relative to CXCR3-negative naive cells.

UMI-labeled 5' RACE TRB cDNA libraries were prepared from the cells. TCRdb re-called the 5' RACE reads and catalogs CDR3 proteins one per entry, DNA excluded. The ten most abundant clones cover roughly 0.35% of a sample with over 100,000 distinct CDR3 sequences. Their antigens are not known. The source material was naive CXCR3+ CD8+ T cells from blood. The subset: CD45RO-CCR7+CD27+CD95- naive CD8+ T cells expressing CXCR3 (TNR3+). The receptors stem from a human donor in good health. Some clones in this sample may be carry-over from other donors' samples.

V usage is TRBV12-3 or TRBV12-4 and J usage is TRBJ2-3. The CDR3 is 14 residues long. Here the CDR3 reads CASSLSVNTDTQYF.

The J gene is TRBJ2-7, the V gene TRBV5-4; the TRBD2 assignment by TCRdb is unverifiable without DNA. This CDR3 has 16 residues. The germline V gene encodes CDR1 SGHNT and CDR2 YYREEE (reference sequence). The CDR3 loop reads CASSSGTSGSLYEQYF.

V and J are TRBV21-1 and TRBJ2-6. TRBV21-1 is flagged as a pseudogene. This CDR3 has 19 amino acids. The CDR3 here is CASSPQDDFCLSGANVLTF.

The rearrangement uses TRBV19 and TRBJ1-2; no DNA is available, so the TRBD1 call from TCRdb remains unchecked. The CDR3 has 11 residues. CDR1 LNHDA and CDR2 SQIVND come from the germline V gene (reference sequence). The CDR3: CASLQGYGYTF.

The CDR3 region is CASSLSSSYEQYF. J is TRBJ2-7 and V is TRBV28. The germline CDR1 and CDR2 sequences are MDHEN and SYDVKM. This CDR3 comprises 13 residues.

The chain carries TRBV15 and TRBJ2-7; TCRdb calls TRBD1, which cannot be checked without DNA. This CDR3 region has 12 residues. The germline V gene has CDR1 LNHNV and CDR2 YYDKDF (reference sequence). CDR3 residues: CATSSGGYEQYF.

The chain has TRBV6-6 and TRBJ2-1; TCRdb indicates TRBD2, and absent DNA this call remains unverified. The CDR3 has 15 amino acids. Germline assignment: CDR1 MNHNY and CDR2 SVGAGI (reference sequence). This chain's CDR3 is CASTYAIDGSREQFF.

The J gene is TRBJ2-1, the V gene TRBV28; with no DNA, the TCRdb D assignment of TRBD1 cannot be verified. Per germline, CDR1 MDHEN and CDR2 SYDVKM. CDR3 length equals 15 residues. The CDR3 is CASSLSRAHRNEQFF.

The chain recombines TRBV3-1 with TRBJ2-3; TCRdb's assignment of TRBD2 cannot be checked, as there is no DNA. The CDR3 contains 17 residues. Germline V lookup: CDR1 LGHDT, CDR2 YNNKEL (reference sequence). The CDR3 here is CASSQVEPSGGTDTQYF.

The gene calls are TRBV21-1 and TRBJ1-5; the TRBD1 assignment by TCRdb is unverifiable without DNA. TRBV21-1 is deemed a pseudogene. There are 17 residues in the CDR3. This CDR3 is CASSRSSPGQGNQPQHF.

The CDR3 sequence: CASSQRPLTDGYTF. This chain joins TRBV4-1 and TRBJ1-2; without DNA, the TCRdb call of TRBD1 cannot be checked. The CDR3 is 14 amino acids. The germline V gene has CDR1 MGHRA and CDR2 YSYEKL.

The genes are TRBV9 and TRBJ2-7; checking the TCRdb D call of TRBD1 is not possible without DNA. The CDR3 is 15 amino acids. Germline V gene sequence: CDR1 SGDLS, CDR2 YYNGEE. The CDR3 loop is CASSVGTGASYEQYF.

The chain combines TRBV7-9 with TRBJ2-2; the D call from TCRdb, TRBD1, cannot be confirmed without DNA. Germline V gene sequence: CDR1 SEHNR, CDR2 FQNEAQ (reference sequence). The CDR3 contains 15 residues. The CDR3 is CASSSGTGDTGELFF.

The chain joins TRBV28 to TRBJ1-1. The CDR3 has 13 residues. CDR1 is MDHEN and CDR2 is SYDVKM in the germline V gene. CDR3: CASRAPGDTEAFF.

This chain uses TRBV4-3 with TRBJ2-7; TCRdb names TRBD1, which stays unverified in the absence of DNA. The CDR3 length is 14 residues. The germline V gene encodes CDR1 LGHNA and CDR2 YSLEER. This chain's CDR3 is CASSQGRTTYEQYF.

The chain joins TRBV28 to TRBJ1-1. CDR1 and CDR2 from the germline V gene are MDHEN and SYDVKM. This CDR3 comprises 15 residues. Here the CDR3 reads CASRPPTQMGTEAFF.

The chain carries TRBV20-1 and TRBJ2-2; as DNA is missing, the TRBD1 call by TCRdb cannot be tested. CDR1 and CDR2 from the germline V gene are DFQATT and SNEGSKA (reference sequence). The CDR3 extends over 14 amino acids. The CDR3 sequence is CSVETGRVTGELFF.

V gene TRBV4-3 combines with J gene TRBJ2-2. CDR3 length: 17 residues. From germline, CDR1 is LGHNA and CDR2 YSLEER. CDR3 loop: CASSQGFGIMGTGELFF.

The rearrangement joins TRBV6-5 to TRBJ2-7; the TRBD1 assignment by TCRdb is unverifiable without DNA. The CDR3 loop spans 16 amino acids. The germline CDR1 and CDR2 sequences are MNHEY and SVGAGI. CDR3 sequence: CASSYSTWDITYEQYF.

The rearrangement links TRBV4-3 to TRBJ1-4. This CDR3 is 16 amino acids long. Per germline, CDR1 LGHNA and CDR2 YSLEER. CDR3 amino acids: CASSQDIGWANEKLFF.

The chain joins TRBV5-1 to TRBJ1-2; no DNA is available, so the TRBD1 call from TCRdb remains unchecked. The CDR3 is 16 amino acids. CDR1 and CDR2 (germline): SGHRS, YFSETQ. The chain's CDR3 is CASSLFREGASYGYTF.

The rearrangement joins TRBV27 to TRBJ2-7; there is no DNA to check the TCRdb D call of TRBD2. CDR1 is MNHEY and CDR2 is SMNVEV in the germline V gene (reference sequence). This CDR3 has 19 residues. CDR3 residues: CASSPREGLAGALYYEQYF.

This chain's CDR3 is CASSSLEVDRVDGNQPQHF. The genes are TRBV7-9 and TRBJ1-5; the D gene TCRdb calls, TRBD1, cannot be checked with no DNA. The CDR3 spans 19 residues. From germline, CDR1 is SEHNR and CDR2 FQNEAQ (reference sequence).

This chain joins TRBV9 and TRBJ2-1. The CDR3 consists of 18 residues. From germline, CDR1 is SGDLS and CDR2 YYNGEE. The CDR3: CASSVKPFLGLAYNEQFF.

This chain joins TRBV18 and TRBJ2-1. Germline CDR1 and CDR2: KGHSH and LQKENI. CDR3 length equals 16 residues. This chain's CDR3 is CASSPPSLPTANEQFF.

The V gene is TRBV10-1, the J gene TRBJ2-5; TCRdb picks TRBD2, but there is no DNA to check that call. The CDR3 consists of 16 residues. The germline CDR1 and CDR2 sequences are WNHNN and SYGVQD (reference sequence). CDR3 sequence: CASSELVAGGQETQYF.

V gene TRBV28 combines with J gene TRBJ2-1; TCRdb picks TRBD2, but there is no DNA to check that call. This CDR3 has 14 residues. The germline V gene has CDR1 MDHEN and CDR2 SYDVKM. The CDR3 loop reads CASSGTSVYNEQFF.

The chain has TRBV2 and TRBJ2-1; TCRdb's D gene call, TRBD1, goes unchecked for lack of DNA. Germline CDR1 reads SNHLY; CDR2 reads FYNNEI. CDR3 length: 15 residues. The CDR3 loop is CASSEGTGPPREQFF.

V usage is TRBV7-2 and J usage is TRBJ1-2; TCRdb proposes TRBD1, but this gene call is untestable without DNA. The germline V gene has CDR1 SGHTA and CDR2 FQGNSA. The CDR3 extends over 14 amino acids. Here the CDR3 reads CASSTGTGLYGYTF.

This chain joins TRBV6-1 and TRBJ2-7; as DNA is missing, the TRBD2 call by TCRdb cannot be tested. Germline V gives CDR1 MNHNS, CDR2 SASEGT. The CDR3 is 15 amino acids. The CDR3 protein is CASSEATSGSYEQYF.

The V gene is TRBV24-1, the J gene TRBJ2-2; TCRdb names TRBD1, which stays unverified in the absence of DNA. The CDR3 spans 17 residues. CDR1 and CDR2 from the germline V gene are KGHDR and SFDVKD. The CDR3 loop reads CATSDLIRGPNTGELFF.